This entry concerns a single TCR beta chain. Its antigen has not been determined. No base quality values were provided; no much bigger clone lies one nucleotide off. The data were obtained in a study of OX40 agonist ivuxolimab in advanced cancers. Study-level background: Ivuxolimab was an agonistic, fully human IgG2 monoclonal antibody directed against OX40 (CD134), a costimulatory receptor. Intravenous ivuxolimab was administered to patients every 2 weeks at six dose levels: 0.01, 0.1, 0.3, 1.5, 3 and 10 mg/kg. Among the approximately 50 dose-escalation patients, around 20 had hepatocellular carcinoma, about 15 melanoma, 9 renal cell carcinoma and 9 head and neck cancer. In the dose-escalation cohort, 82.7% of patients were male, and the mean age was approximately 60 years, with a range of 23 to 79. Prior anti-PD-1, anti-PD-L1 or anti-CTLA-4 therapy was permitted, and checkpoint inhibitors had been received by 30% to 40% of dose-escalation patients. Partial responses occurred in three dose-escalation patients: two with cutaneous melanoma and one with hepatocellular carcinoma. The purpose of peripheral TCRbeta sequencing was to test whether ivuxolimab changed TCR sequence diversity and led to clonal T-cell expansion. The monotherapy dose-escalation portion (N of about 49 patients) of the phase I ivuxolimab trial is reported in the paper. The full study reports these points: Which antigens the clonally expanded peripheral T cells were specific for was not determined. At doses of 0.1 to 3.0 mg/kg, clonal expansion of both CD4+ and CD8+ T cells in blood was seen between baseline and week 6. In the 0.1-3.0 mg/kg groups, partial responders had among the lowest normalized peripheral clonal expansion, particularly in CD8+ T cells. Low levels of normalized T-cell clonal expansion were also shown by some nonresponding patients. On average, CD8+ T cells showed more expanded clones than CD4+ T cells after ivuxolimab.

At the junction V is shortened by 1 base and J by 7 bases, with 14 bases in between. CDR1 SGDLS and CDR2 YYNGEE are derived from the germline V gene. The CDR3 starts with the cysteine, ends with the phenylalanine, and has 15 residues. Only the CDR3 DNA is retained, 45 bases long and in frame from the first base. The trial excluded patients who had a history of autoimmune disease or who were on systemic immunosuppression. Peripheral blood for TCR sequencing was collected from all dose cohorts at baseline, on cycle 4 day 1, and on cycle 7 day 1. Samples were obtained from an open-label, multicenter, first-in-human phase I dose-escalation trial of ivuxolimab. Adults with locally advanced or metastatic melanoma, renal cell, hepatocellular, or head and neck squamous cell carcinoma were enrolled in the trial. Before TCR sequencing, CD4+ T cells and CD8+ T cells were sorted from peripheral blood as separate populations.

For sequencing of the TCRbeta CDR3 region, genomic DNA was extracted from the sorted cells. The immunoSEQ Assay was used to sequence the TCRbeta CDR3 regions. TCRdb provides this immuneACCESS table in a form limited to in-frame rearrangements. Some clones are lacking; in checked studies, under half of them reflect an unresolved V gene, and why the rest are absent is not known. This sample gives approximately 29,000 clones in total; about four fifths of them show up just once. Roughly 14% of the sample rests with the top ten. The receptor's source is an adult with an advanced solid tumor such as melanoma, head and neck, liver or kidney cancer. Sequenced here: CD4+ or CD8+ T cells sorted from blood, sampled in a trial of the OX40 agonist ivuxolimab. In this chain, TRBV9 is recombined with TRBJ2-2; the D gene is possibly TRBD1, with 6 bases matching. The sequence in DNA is TGTGCCAGCAGCGTAACTCCAGGGGATGTCGGGGAGCTGTTTTTT. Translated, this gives CASSVTPGDVGELFF. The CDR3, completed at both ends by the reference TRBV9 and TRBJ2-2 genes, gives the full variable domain DSGVTQTPKHLITATGQRVTLRCSPRSGDLSVYWYQQSLDQGLQFLIQYYNGEERAKGNILERFSAQQFPDLHSELNLSSLELGDSALYFCASSVTPGDVGELFFGEGSRLTVL.